This is a list of T cell receptor beta chains from one sample in a study of T cells after yellow fever vaccination. TCRdb reprocessed the 5' RACE reads via MiXCR and lists one record per CDR3 protein. Among some 550,000 distinct CDR3 sequences, about 19% were seen once, and the ten largest hold about 13%. The sequenced sample was PBMCs, obtained 15 days after the yellow fever booster vaccination. These receptors all come from a man aged 25-40 years who received the YFV17D yellow fever vaccine. The CDR3 runs from the conserved cysteine through the conserved F or W. A D gene is named only where the DNA matches it firmly. Clone size, where shown, is once, few, many, or a class for clones that have expanded.

d_gene	v_gene	abundance	j_gene	CDR3aa	CDR3nt
.	TRBV7-8	once	TRBJ2-3	CASSLDLTSSDTQYF	TGTGCCAGCAGCTTAGATCTGACTAGTTCAGATACGCAGTATTTT
.	TRBV19	few	TRBJ2-3	CASSIGTRTQYF	TGTGCCAGTAGTATTGGGACGCGTACGCAGTATTTT
TRBD2	TRBV2	.	TRBJ2-7	CASSEGTSKLEYF	TGTGCCAGCAGTGAAGGGACTAGTAAACTCGAGTACTTC
.	TRBV15	few	TRBJ2-5	CATSRDGTASWEIQYF	TGTGCCACCAGCAGAGACGGTACGGCGAGTTGGGAGATCCAGTACTTC
TRBD2	TRBV20-1	few	TRBJ2-2	CSATRTSGSMTGELFF	TGCAGTGCTACTAGGACTAGCGGGAGTATGACCGGGGAGCTGTTTTTT
TRBD2	TRBV24-1	.	TRBJ2-2	CATSDLEAGINTGELFF	TGTGCCACCAGTGATTTAGAAGCGGGGATCAACACCGGGGAGCTGTTTTTT
.	TRBV19	.	TRBJ2-7	CASSIYTGDYEQYF	TGTGCCAGTAGTATATATACCGGTGACTACGAGCAGTACTTC
TRBD2	TRBV7-2	.	TRBJ2-3	CASSFGTSGPSTDTQYF	TGTGCCAGCAGCTTTGGGACTAGCGGGCCTAGCACAGATACGCAGTATTTT
.	TRBV29-1	.	TRBJ1-1	CSVGAVYTEAFF	TGCAGCGTTGGGGCGGTTTACACTGAAGCTTTCTTT
.	TRBV11-2	.	TRBJ1-6	CASSLFGLITVPNSPLHF	TGTGCCAGCAGCTTATTTGGCCTTATTACGGTCCCTAATTCACCCCTCCACTTT
.	TRBV7-9	.	TRBJ2-7	CASSAFYEQYF	TGTGCCAGCAGCGCTTTCTACGAGCAGTACTTC
TRBD1	TRBV19	few	TRBJ1-5	CASSGQGVFNQPQHF	TGTGCCAGTAGCGGACAGGGGGTCTTCAATCAGCCCCAGCATTTT
.	TRBV7-2	few	TRBJ2-3	CASSLEREKVPDTQYF	TGTGCCAGCAGCTTAGAGAGGGAGAAAGTACCTGATACGCAGTATTTT
.	TRBV3-1	few	TRBJ2-2	CASASVFGELFF	TGTGCCAGCGCGAGCGTATTTGGGGAGCTGTTTTTT
.	TRBV12-3/TRBV12-4	few	TRBJ1-4	CASSGGGGEKLFF	TGTGCCAGCAGTGGGGGTGGTGGTGAAAAACTGTTTTTT
.	TRBV5-4	.	TRBJ2-3	CASSLLVGLATDTQYF	TGTGCCAGCAGCTTATTGGTCGGTCTTGCCACAGATACGCAGTATTTT
TRBD2	TRBV7-2	.	TRBJ2-3	CASSLKTSGGTDTQYF	TGTGCCAGCAGCTTAAAGACTAGCGGGGGGACAGATACGCAGTATTTT
.	TRBV6-1	.	TRBJ2-1	CASNLASSYNEQFF	TGTGCCAGCAATCTAGCGAGCTCCTACAATGAGCAGTTCTTC
TRBD2	TRBV10-3	few	TRBJ2-5	CAISEDLAGEETQYF	TGTGCCATCAGTGAGGATCTAGCGGGAGAAGAGACCCAGTACTTC
TRBD2	TRBV5-4	once	TRBJ2-1	CASSLAAGGDNEQFF	TGTGCCAGCAGCTTGGCCGCGGGGGGAGACAATGAGCAGTTCTTC
.	TRBV6-2/TRBV6-3	.	TRBJ2-1	CASSSRDTSGDEQFF	TGTGCCAGCAGCTCTAGGGACACAAGTGGCGATGAGCAGTTCTTC
TRBD2	TRBV6-1	.	TRBJ2-3	CASRELAGVADTQYF	TGTGCCAGCCGAGAACTAGCGGGAGTAGCAGATACGCAGTATTTT
TRBD2	TRBV6-1	few	TRBJ2-7	CASTHGGGLREQYF	TGTGCCAGCACACATGGGGGGGGTTTGAGGGAGCAGTACTTC
TRBD2	TRBV5-1	few	TRBJ2-7	CASSGYPSSGKHYEQYF	TGCGCCAGCAGCGGATACCCCTCTAGCGGGAAGCACTACGAGCAGTACTTC
.	TRBV7-9	few	TRBJ2-7	CASSLVSIEQYF	TGTGCCAGCAGCTTAGTATCGATCGAGCAGTACTTC
.	TRBV18	.	TRBJ1-1	CASSPLTEESEAFF	TGTGCCAGCTCACCTTTGACAGAGGAATCTGAAGCTTTCTTT
.	TRBV4-2	.	TRBJ2-2	CASSQDRETGELFF	TGTGCCAGCAGCCAAGATAGGGAGACCGGGGAGCTGTTTTTT
.	TRBV7-9	.	TRBJ2-7	CASSTRLVTEQYF	TGTGCCAGCAGCACCCGACTAGTAACCGAGCAGTACTTC
.	TRBV29-1	few	TRBJ1-4	CSVPGVEKLFF	TGCAGCGTCCCAGGGGTTGAAAAACTGTTTTTT
.	TRBV20-1	few	TRBJ2-7	CSARRPGGHEQYF	TGCAGTGCTAGACGCCCGGGCGGCCACGAGCAGTACTTC
TRBD2	TRBV27	.	TRBJ2-7	CASIPAGTSGRYEQYF	TGTGCCAGCATCCCCGCCGGGACTAGCGGGAGGTACGAGCAGTACTTC
.	TRBV24-1	few	TRBJ2-5	CATSEVTKGVWQETQYF	TGTGCCACCAGTGAGGTCACTAAGGGAGTATGGCAAGAGACCCAGTACTTC
.	TRBV5-5	few	TRBJ2-5	CASSFQGKVETQYF	TGTGCCAGCAGCTTCCAGGGGAAGGTAGAGACCCAGTACTTC
.	TRBV4-2	few	TRBJ2-5	CASSQAPDSLRETQYF	TGTGCCAGCAGCCAAGCCCCCGACAGCCTTAGAGAGACCCAGTACTTC
TRBD2	TRBV20-1	.	TRBJ2-7	CSASGVLAYEQYF	TGCAGTGCGAGCGGGGTACTGGCCTACGAGCAGTACTTC
TRBD2	TRBV5-1	.	TRBJ2-3	CASSPPTSGTTDTQYF	TGCGCCAGCAGCCCACCGACTAGCGGGACGACAGATACGCAGTATTTT
TRBD1	TRBV20-1	.	TRBJ1-2	CSARDMGQHYGYTF	TGCAGTGCTAGAGATATGGGACAGCACTATGGCTACACCTTC
.	TRBV11-2	many	TRBJ1-3	CASSLGPAGGSTGNTIYF	TGTGCCAGCAGCTTAGGCCCCGCGGGGGGTTCAACTGGAAACACCATATATTTT
.	TRBV20-1	.	TRBJ2-7	CSARWSKQYEQYF	TGCAGTGCTAGATGGAGCAAACAGTACGAGCAGTACTTC
TRBD2	TRBV3-1	few	TRBJ2-7	CASSQGGRGEQYF	TGTGCCAGCAGCCAAGGCGGGAGGGGCGAGCAGTACTTC
TRBD2	TRBV20-1	.	TRBJ2-7	CSASDRALAGVDEQYF	TGCAGTGCTAGCGACAGGGCGTTAGCGGGAGTCGACGAGCAGTACTTC
.	TRBV4-3	many	TRBJ2-3	CASSRRTRESADTQYF	TGCGCCAGCAGCCGCCGGACTCGGGAGAGCGCAGATACGCAGTATTTT
.	TRBV12-3/TRBV12-4	.	TRBJ2-1	CASNQGYNEQFF	TGTGCCAGCAACCAGGGGTACAATGAGCAGTTCTTC
TRBD2	TRBV7-2	few	TRBJ2-4	CASSPLAGGAKNIQYF	TGTGCCAGCAGCCCGCTTGCGGGAGGGGCAAAAAACATTCAGTACTTC
TRBD2	TRBV12-3/TRBV12-4	.	TRBJ2-3	CASSSPGLAGFPPDTQYF	TGTGCCAGCAGTTCCCCTGGACTAGCGGGCTTTCCCCCGGATACGCAGTATTTT
TRBD2	TRBV12-3/TRBV12-4	few	TRBJ2-3	CASSLLAGGIDTQYF	TGTGCCAGCAGTCTGCTAGCGGGAGGGATAGATACGCAGTATTTT
TRBD1	TRBV20-1	.	TRBJ2-5	CSASKPPGQGDETQYF	TGCAGTGCTAGTAAGCCCCCGGGACAGGGGGACGAGACCCAGTACTTC
.	TRBV19	few	TRBJ1-1	CASSPQVTSDTEAFF	TGTGCCAGTAGCCCCCAGGTCACATCGGACACTGAAGCTTTCTTT
.	TRBV7-2	.	TRBJ1-1	CASSSQSRRQTEAFF	TGTGCCAGCAGCTCACAATCGCGGCGGCAGACTGAAGCTTTCTTT